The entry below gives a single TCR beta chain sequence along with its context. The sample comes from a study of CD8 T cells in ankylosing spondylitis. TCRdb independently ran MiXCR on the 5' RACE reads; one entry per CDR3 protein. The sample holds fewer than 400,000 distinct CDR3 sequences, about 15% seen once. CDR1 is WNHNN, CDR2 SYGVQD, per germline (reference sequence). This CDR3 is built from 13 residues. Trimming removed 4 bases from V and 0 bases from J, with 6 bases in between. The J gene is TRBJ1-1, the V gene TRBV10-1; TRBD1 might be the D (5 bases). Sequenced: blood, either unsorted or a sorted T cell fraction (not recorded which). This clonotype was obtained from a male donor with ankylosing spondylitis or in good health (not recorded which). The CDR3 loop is CASSVDMNTEAFF. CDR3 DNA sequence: TGCGCCAGCAGTGTGGACATGAACACTGAAGCTTTCTTT.